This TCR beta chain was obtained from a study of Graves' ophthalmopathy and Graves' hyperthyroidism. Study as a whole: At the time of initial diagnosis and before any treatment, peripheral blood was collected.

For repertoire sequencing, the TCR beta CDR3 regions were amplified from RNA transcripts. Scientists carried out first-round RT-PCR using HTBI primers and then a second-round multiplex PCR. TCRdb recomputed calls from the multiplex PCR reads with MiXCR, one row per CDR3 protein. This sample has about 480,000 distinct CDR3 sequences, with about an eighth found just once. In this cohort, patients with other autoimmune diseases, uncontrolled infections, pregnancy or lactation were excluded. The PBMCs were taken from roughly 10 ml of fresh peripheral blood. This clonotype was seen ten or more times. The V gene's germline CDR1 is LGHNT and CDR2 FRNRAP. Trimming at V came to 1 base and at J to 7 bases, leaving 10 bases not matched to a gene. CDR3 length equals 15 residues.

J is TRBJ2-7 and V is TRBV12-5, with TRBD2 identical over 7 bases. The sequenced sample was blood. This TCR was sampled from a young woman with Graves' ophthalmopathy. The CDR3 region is CASGLASLWGGEQYF. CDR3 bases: TGTGCTAGTGGTTTGGCCTCCCTATGGGGAGGGGAGCAGTACTTC.